These 16 T cell receptor beta chains share one sample of origin, sequenced in a study of tumor T cells in aggressive B-cell lymphoma. Sequencing used immunoSEQ multiplex PCR; TCRdb keeps in-frame clones, though not all of them. The sample has around 6,600 clones, 88% seen once. The sample comprised tumor tissue. Receptors were obtained from an adult with diffuse large B cell lymphoma. Some clones in this sample may be carry-over from other donors' samples.

V and J are TRBV28 and TRBJ1-2; D may be TRBD1 (5 bases). The germline CDR1 and CDR2 sequences are MDHEN and SYDVKM. The CDR3 runs to 14 residues. Trimming took off 5 bases at V and 5 bases at J, with 15 bases between the two ends. CDR3 DNA sequence: TGTGCCAGCAGTCCCTCAGGGCAAGGGTATGGCTACACCTTC. Its protein product is CASSPSGQGYGYTF.

V usage is TRBV28 and J usage is TRBJ2-3, with 10 bases aligning to TRBD2. The CDR3 spans 14 residues. V was clipped by 6 bases and J by 4 bases; unmatched bases: 4. Per the germline V gene, CDR1 is MDHEN and CDR2 is SYDVKM. CDR3 in DNA: TGTGCCAGCAGCCCGGGACTAGCGCCAGATACGCAGTATTTT. Its protein product is CASSPGLAPDTQYF.

V and J are TRBV15 and TRBJ1-3; a weak D match, TRBD1 (5 bases). V was trimmed by 3 bases and J by 4 bases, leaving 10 bases between them. Looked up from germline, CDR1 is LNHNV and CDR2 is YYDKDF (reference sequence). The CDR3 is 14 amino acids. CDR3 residues: CATSSKTAGNTIYF. CDR3 nucleotides: TGTGCCACCAGCAGCAAGACAGCCGGAAACACCATATATTTT.

The genes are TRBV7-7 and TRBJ2-2; the match to TRBD1 covers 8 bases. CDR1 and CDR2 from the germline V gene are SSHAT and FNYEAQ (reference sequence). The J segment lost 2 bases and the V segment lost 3 bases, leaving 8 bases of the junction unmatched. CDR3 length: 17 residues. CDR3 nucleotides: TGTGCCAGCAGCTTGGGGACAGGAGGAGGTAACACCGGGGAGCTGTTTTTT. It is translated as CASSLGTGGGNTGELFF.

The V gene is TRBV6-5, the J gene TRBJ2-1, with 9 bases identical to TRBD1. This CDR3 region has 13 residues. Germline CDR1 and CDR2: MNHEY and SVGAGI. Trimming cost V 4 bases and J 11 bases; bases outside gene matches: 6. The DNA of the CDR3 is TGTGCCAGCAGTTCTACCGGGACAGGGAAGCAGTTCTTC. Protein product: CASSSTGTGKQFF.

The chain carries TRBV6-5 and TRBJ2-2, with 10 bases matching TRBD2. CDR3 length: 15 residues. V dropped 6 bases and J dropped 5; count of bases not matched to a gene: 6. Germline CDR1 is MNHEY and CDR2 is SVGAGI. The CDR3 sequence: CASRASGGRTGELFF. CDR3 sequence (DNA): TGTGCCAGCAGAGCTAGCGGGGGAAGGACCGGGGAGCTGTTTTTT.

This chain joins TRBV5-1 and TRBJ1-1; no clear D. This CDR3 region has 13 residues. Germline CDR1 SGHRS, CDR2 YFSETQ. The V and J ends lost 2 bases and 5 bases respectively, with 10 bases between them. This chain's CDR3 is CASSLTEGTEAFF. As DNA, the CDR3 is TGCGCCAGCAGCTTAACAGAAGGAACTGAAGCTTTCTTT.

The DNA for the CDR3 is TGTGCCAGCCCCATCAGGTACAGTTCGAACTATGGCTACACCTTC. It is translated as CASPIRYSSNYGYTF. The V and J genes are TRBV21-1 and TRBJ1-2; the DNA was not compared with TRBD1, the D call given in the table. TRBV21-1 is termed a pseudogene. The CDR3 runs 15 residues.

The V and J genes are TRBV4-1 and TRBJ2-6; D might be TRBD2 (6 bases). This CDR3 contains 14 residues. Germline CDR1 reads MGHRA; CDR2 reads YSYEKL. The V end was cut by 11 bases, the J end by 2 bases, with 13 bases between. The CDR3 here is CAGAGLAGANVLTF. The CDR3 nucleotides read TGCGCCGGGGCGGGGCTGGCTGGGGCCAACGTCCTGACTTTC.

A few counts support this clone. This chain connects TRBV4-3 to TRBJ2-4; a possible D gene is TRBD2 (5 bases). The CDR3 sequence is 16 residues long. Germline CDR1 reads LGHNA; CDR2 reads YSLEER. V lost 0 bases and J lost 0, with 9 bases in between. In DNA, the CDR3 is TGCGCCAGCAGCCAAGATAGCGAACTAGCCAAAAACATTCAGTACTTC. It yields the protein CASSQDSELAKNIQYF.

The V call is TRBV4-3, the J call TRBJ1-5; D ambiguous. CDR3 size: 16 residues. Germline assignment: CDR1 LGHNA and CDR2 YSLEER. V dropped 0 bases and J dropped 3 bases, with 12 bases sitting between them. As DNA, the CDR3 is TGCGCCAGCAGCCAAGATCTCCGACAATCCAATCAGCCCCAGCATTTT. Its protein product is CASSQDLRQSNQPQHF.

V and J are TRBV6-6 and TRBJ1-2; 11 bases map to TRBD1. Germline values: CDR1 MNHNY, CDR2 SVGAGI (reference sequence). The J segment lost 7 bases and the V segment lost 5 bases, leaving 3 bases of the junction unmatched. This CDR3 is 13 amino acids long. CDR3 coding DNA: TGTGCCAGCAGTACCGGACAGGGGGCTGGCTACACCTTC. Encoded protein: CASSTGQGAGYTF.

The V call is TRBV4-1, the J call TRBJ1-4; D might be TRBD1 (5 bases). The CDR3 has 15 residues. V was clipped by 1 base and J by 1 base, with 7 bases between them. The V gene's germline CDR1 is MGHRA and CDR2 YSYEKL. CDR3 sequence (DNA): TGCGCCAGCAGCCAAGGGCAGGGAACTAATGAAAAACTGTTTTTT. Encoded protein: CASSQGQGTNEKLFF.

The chain carries TRBV5-1 and TRBJ2-7; 11 bases agree with TRBD2. The CDR3 covers 15 residues. Trimming took 4 bases from V and 4 from J; bases not matched to a gene: 7. Per germline, CDR1 SGHRS and CDR2 YFSETQ. In DNA form, the CDR3 reads TGCGCCAGCAGCGCGGGACTAGCGGAGCCATACGAGCAGTACTTC. Translating gives CASSAGLAEPYEQYF. Full variable domain (remainder filled in from reference TRBV5-1 and TRBJ2-7): KAGVTQTPRYLIKTRGQQVTLSCSPISGHRSVSWYQQTPGQGLQFLFEYFSETQRNKGNFPGRFSGRQFSNSRSEMNVSTLELGDSALYLCASSAGLAEPYEQYFGPGTRLTVT.

V and J are TRBV27 and TRBJ2-7; D gene unclear. The CDR3 runs to 14 residues. V was trimmed by 4 bases and J by 2 bases, leaving 12 bases between them. The V gene's germline CDR1 is MNHEY and CDR2 SMNVEV (reference sequence). The CDR3 sequence is CASSSRHTTYEQYF. In nucleotides, the CDR3 is TGTGCCAGCAGTTCCCGACATACAACCTACGAGCAGTACTTC.

The chain carries TRBV6-1 and TRBJ1-5; tentatively, D is TRBD1 (6 bases). Trimming removed 8 bases from V and 0 bases from J, with 14 bases in between. CDR1 is MNHNS, CDR2 SASEGT, per germline. This CDR3 has 15 residues. The DNA for the CDR3 is TGTGCCAGCCTAACAGGGATCTATAGCAATCAGCCCCAGCATTTT. Encoded protein: CASLTGIYSNQPQHF.